The sequence of this TCR beta chain was determined in a study of cytomegalovirus exposure and HLA in healthy donors. Study-wide results and limits: Productive rates of about 87% or about 30% were seen for most TCR beta V segments in an earlier analysis. What a later analysis showed was that several of the most significant clusters appeared linked to common viral pathogens.

Germline V gene data show CDR1 as MGHDK and CDR2 as SYGVNS. The CDR3 sequence is 12 residues long. V shed 4 bases and J shed 9 bases, with 9 bases lying between them. On this clone: The target antigen is unknown.

It was with 60 Vbeta and 13 Jbeta primers that the PCR ran. TCRdb's copy holds only in-frame clones and misses some; the assay was immunoSEQ multiplex PCR. The sample has fewer than 150,000 clones, roughly 85% seen once. The chain joins TRBV25-1 to TRBJ2-2; D ambiguous. The sequenced sample consisted of PBMCs. This TCR was sampled from a woman aged 30 to 39 in good health and CMV-seropositive. The CDR3 is CASSGALRELFF. DNA of the CDR3: TGTGCCAGCAGTGGGGCCCTTAGGGAGCTGTTTTTT.